A selection of T cell receptor beta chains follows, all from one sample in a study of blood T cells in healthy people across ages. TCRdb independently ran MiXCR on the 5' RACE reads; one entry per CDR3 protein. The table records around 1,800,000 distinct CDR3 sequences, 30% to 40% of them present only once. Sequences were obtained from blood. These receptors came from a human donor in good health. Each CDR3 is given with its conserved first and last residue. D genes are given only for firm matches. The size field is filled for only some rows; it gives once, few, many or a size class.

J gene: TRBJ1-2
clone size: few
D gene: TRBD1
V gene: TRBV10-3
CDR3 DNA: TGTGCCATCCTTGCGACAGGGGGAGGCGGCTACACCTTC
CDR3 protein: CAILATGGGGYTF

J gene: TRBJ1-1
clone size: few
D gene: NA
V gene: TRBV7-9
CDR3 DNA: TGTGCCAGCAGCTTAGTCCAGCGGAGCTTGACTGAAGCTTTCTTT
CDR3 protein: CASSLVQRSLTEAFF

J gene: TRBJ1-4
clone size: few
D gene: NA
V gene: TRBV18
CDR3 DNA: TGTGCCAGCTCACAGAGTGCAACTAATGAAAAACTGTTTTTT
CDR3 protein: CASSQSATNEKLFF

J gene: TRBJ2-3
clone size: NA
D gene: NA
V gene: TRBV12-3/TRBV12-4
CDR3 DNA: TGTGCCAGCAGTTTAGACCAGGGGAGCGCAGATACGCAGTATTTT
CDR3 protein: CASSLDQGSADTQYF

J gene: TRBJ2-3
clone size: few
D gene: NA
V gene: TRBV9
CDR3 DNA: TGTGCCAGCAGCGTAGTGGCAGATACGCAGTATTTT
CDR3 protein: CASSVVADTQYF

J gene: TRBJ2-1
clone size: NA
D gene: NA
V gene: TRBV6-6
CDR3 DNA: TGTGCCAGCACCCACCTGAATGAGCAGTTCTTC
CDR3 protein: CASTHLNEQFF

J gene: TRBJ1-2
clone size: NA
D gene: NA
V gene: TRBV4-2
CDR3 DNA: TGTGCCAGCAGCCAACCAGGGCGGCTGGCTAACTATGGCTACACCTTC
CDR3 protein: CASSQPGRLANYGYTF

J gene: TRBJ2-1
clone size: NA
D gene: NA
V gene: TRBV3-1
CDR3 DNA: TGTGCCAGCAGCCAAGATAGGGGGGACAGAGACAATGAGCAGTTCTTC
CDR3 protein: CASSQDRGDRDNEQFF

J gene: TRBJ1-6
clone size: few
D gene: NA
V gene: TRBV6-6
CDR3 DNA: TGTGCCAGCAGTTACTCCGGGACGGGGGTTAGTTCACCCCTCCACTTT
CDR3 protein: CASSYSGTGVSSPLHF

J gene: TRBJ2-3
clone size: once
D gene: NA
V gene: TRBV27
CDR3 DNA: TGTGCCACCAGGAGGTGGAATACGCAGTATTTT
CDR3 protein: CATRRWNTQYF

J gene: TRBJ2-7
clone size: NA
D gene: TRBD2
V gene: TRBV5-1
CDR3 DNA: TGCGCCAGCAGGGGAGGGTCGCGGGGTAAAAGCGAGCAGTACTTC
CDR3 protein: CASRGGSRGKSEQYF

J gene: TRBJ1-1
clone size: NA
D gene: NA
V gene: TRBV28
CDR3 DNA: TGTGCCAGCACCCAGGGGAGAAACACTGAAGCTTTCTTT
CDR3 protein: CASTQGRNTEAFF

J gene: TRBJ1-2
clone size: NA
D gene: NA
V gene: TRBV24-1
CDR3 DNA: TGTGCCACCAGTGATCCCCAGAACTATGGCTACACCTTC
CDR3 protein: CATSDPQNYGYTF

J gene: TRBJ1-2
clone size: NA
D gene: NA
V gene: TRBV4-3
CDR3 DNA: TGCGCCAGCAGCCAAGATCGATCAGGAGATCGGTATGGCTACACCTTC
CDR3 protein: CASSQDRSGDRYGYTF

J gene: TRBJ1-2
clone size: few
D gene: NA
V gene: TRBV7-9
CDR3 DNA: TGTGCCAGCAGCTTGGGGGACACGGGAGACTATGGCTATGGCTACACCTTC
CDR3 protein: CASSLGDTGDYGYGYTF

J gene: TRBJ1-1
clone size: NA
D gene: NA
V gene: TRBV6-5
CDR3 DNA: TGTGCCAGCAGCCCCTATCGGGGGAACACTGAAGCTTTCTTT
CDR3 protein: CASSPYRGNTEAFF

J gene: TRBJ2-3
clone size: few
D gene: NA
V gene: TRBV24-1
CDR3 DNA: TGTGCCACCAGTGATTCTACAGTCAGCACAGATACGCAGTATTTT
CDR3 protein: CATSDSTVSTDTQYF

J gene: TRBJ2-7
clone size: few
D gene: NA
V gene: TRBV3-1
CDR3 DNA: TGTGCCAGCAGCCCCGGGACACTTCTAGGGGCCTACGAGCAGTACTTC
CDR3 protein: CASSPGTLLGAYEQYF

J gene: TRBJ2-1
clone size: few
D gene: TRBD2
V gene: TRBV7-8
CDR3 DNA: TGTGCCAGCAGCTTAGCCACTAGCGGGGGGGCCTACGAGAGTGAGCAGTTCTTC
CDR3 protein: CASSLATSGGAYESEQFF

J gene: TRBJ1-1
clone size: NA
D gene: TRBD1
V gene: TRBV6-2/TRBV6-3
CDR3 DNA: TGTGTCAGCAGTCACGGGACAGGGGGCGTAACGGACACTGAAGCTTTCTTT
CDR3 protein: CVSSHGTGGVTDTEAFF

J gene: TRBJ1-2
clone size: NA
D gene: NA
V gene: TRBV12-3/TRBV12-4
CDR3 DNA: TGTGCCAGCAGTTTGGACCAGTCCGACTATGGCTGCACCTTC
CDR3 protein: CASSLDQSDYGCTF

J gene: TRBJ2-7
clone size: NA
D gene: NA
V gene: TRBV3-1
CDR3 DNA: TGTGCCAGCAGCCAAGAATACTCAGGAGGGGCCGAGCAGTACTTC
CDR3 protein: CASSQEYSGGAEQYF

J gene: TRBJ2-6
clone size: NA
D gene: NA
V gene: TRBV7-2
CDR3 DNA: TGTGCCAGCAGCCTGGTTAGCTCTGAGGCCAACGTCCTGACTTTC
CDR3 protein: CASSLVSSEANVLTF

J gene: TRBJ1-2
clone size: NA
D gene: NA
V gene: TRBV7-9
CDR3 DNA: TGTGCCAGCAGCCCGCGGGGGATGGGCTCCTATGGCTACACCTTC
CDR3 protein: CASSPRGMGSYGYTF

J gene: TRBJ2-7
clone size: NA
D gene: TRBD2
V gene: TRBV27
CDR3 DNA: TGTGCCAGCATCGCTCGGGGGGACGAGCAGTACTTC
CDR3 protein: CASIARGDEQYF

J gene: TRBJ2-2
clone size: NA
D gene: NA
V gene: TRBV3-1
CDR3 DNA: TGTGCCAGCAGCCACCGATCCGGGGGTTGGGACACCGGGGAGCTGTTTTTT
CDR3 protein: CASSHRSGGWDTGELFF

J gene: TRBJ2-3
clone size: few
D gene: NA
V gene: TRBV12-3/TRBV12-4
CDR3 DNA: TGTGCCAGCAGTCCAGACGGAGCGGTCGCAGATACGCAGTATTTT
CDR3 protein: CASSPDGAVADTQYF

J gene: TRBJ2-3
clone size: NA
D gene: TRBD2
V gene: TRBV7-3
CDR3 DNA: TGTGCCAGCAGCTTATTCCAGCGGGGGTACACAGATACGCAGTATTTT
CDR3 protein: CASSLFQRGYTDTQYF

J gene: TRBJ2-1
clone size: NA
D gene: NA
V gene: TRBV3-1
CDR3 DNA: TGTGCCAGCAGCTTAGCCAAGCGAACTGAGCAGTTCTTC
CDR3 protein: CASSLAKRTEQFF

J gene: TRBJ2-5
clone size: NA
D gene: TRBD1
V gene: TRBV4-1
CDR3 DNA: TGCGCCAGCAGCCAAACCACCGGGACAGGGGCGGAGGAGCAGTACTTC
CDR3 protein: CASSQTTGTGAEEQYF

J gene: TRBJ2-5
clone size: NA
D gene: TRBD2
V gene: TRBV3-1
CDR3 DNA: TGTGCCAGCCACCCCGGGACTAGCTCCGGTTGGACGGAGACCCAGTACTTC
CDR3 protein: CASHPGTSSGWTETQYF

J gene: TRBJ1-2
clone size: NA
D gene: TRBD1
V gene: TRBV4-1
CDR3 DNA: TGCGCCAGCAGCTCCGGGACAGGCGCGTGCTATGGCTACACCTTC
CDR3 protein: CASSSGTGACYGYTF

J gene: TRBJ2-7
clone size: few
D gene: NA
V gene: TRBV7-8
CDR3 DNA: TGTGCCAGCAGCGGGGCGGAGAGGGGGGCCTCCTACGAGCAGTACTTC
CDR3 protein: CASSGAERGASYEQYF

J gene: TRBJ2-5
clone size: NA
D gene: NA
V gene: TRBV4-1
CDR3 DNA: TGCGCCAGCAGCCAAGAATGCCAGGCAGAGCAAGAGACCCAGTACTTC
CDR3 protein: CASSQECQAEQETQYF

J gene: TRBJ1-2
clone size: NA
D gene: NA
V gene: TRBV5-1
CDR3 DNA: TGCGCCAGCAGCTTGCGGTCACTCTTCTATGGCTACACCTTC
CDR3 protein: CASSLRSLFYGYTF

J gene: TRBJ1-1
clone size: NA
D gene: NA
V gene: TRBV11-2
CDR3 DNA: TGTGCCAGCAGCGGCCAATTTAACACTGAAGCTTTCTTT
CDR3 protein: CASSGQFNTEAFF

J gene: TRBJ1-3
clone size: NA
D gene: NA
V gene: TRBV7-9
CDR3 DNA: TGTGCCAGCAGCTTAGCGAACAGTGGAAACACCATATATTTT
CDR3 protein: CASSLANSGNTIYF

J gene: TRBJ2-1
clone size: few
D gene: NA
V gene: TRBV5-1
CDR3 DNA: TGCGCCAGCAGCCTGGGGCCGGGTAGCCGCAGCTCCTACAATGAGCAGTTCTTC
CDR3 protein: CASSLGPGSRSSYNEQFF

J gene: TRBJ1-2
clone size: NA
D gene: TRBD1
V gene: TRBV9
CDR3 DNA: TGTGCCAGCAGCCTAATTACAGGGGTGGACGGCTACACCTTC
CDR3 protein: CASSLITGVDGYTF

J gene: TRBJ2-3
clone size: few
D gene: TRBD2
V gene: TRBV7-2
CDR3 DNA: TGTGCCAGCAGCCTACTTAGCGGGGGATACGACACAGATACGCAGTATTTT
CDR3 protein: CASSLLSGGYDTDTQYF

J gene: TRBJ2-5
clone size: few
D gene: TRBD2
V gene: TRBV5-1
CDR3 DNA: TGCGCCAGCAGCTTCTATCTAGCGGGGGACAAGCAAGAGACCCAGTACTTC
CDR3 protein: CASSFYLAGDKQETQYF

J gene: TRBJ2-6
clone size: many
D gene: TRBD1
V gene: TRBV11-1
CDR3 DNA: TGTGCCAGCAGCCCCCCCCGGACAGGGGTATCCGGGGCCAACGTCCTGACTTTC
CDR3 protein: CASSPPRTGVSGANVLTF

J gene: TRBJ1-1
clone size: NA
D gene: NA
V gene: TRBV18
CDR3 DNA: TGTGCCAGCTCACCACCGAAGGGGGACACTGAAGCTTTCTTT
CDR3 protein: CASSPPKGDTEAFF

J gene: TRBJ1-2
clone size: NA
D gene: TRBD1
V gene: TRBV12-3/TRBV12-4
CDR3 DNA: TGTGCCAGCAGGTTGCCGGGACAGAGATCCTATGGCTACACCTTC
CDR3 protein: CASRLPGQRSYGYTF